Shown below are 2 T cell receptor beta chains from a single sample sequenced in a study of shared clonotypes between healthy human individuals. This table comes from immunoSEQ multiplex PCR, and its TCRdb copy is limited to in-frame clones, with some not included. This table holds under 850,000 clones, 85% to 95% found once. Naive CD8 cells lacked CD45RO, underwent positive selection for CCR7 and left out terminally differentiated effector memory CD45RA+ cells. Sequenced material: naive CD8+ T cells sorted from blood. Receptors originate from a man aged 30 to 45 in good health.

The CDR3 nucleotides are TGTGCCAGCAGACCAAGGACAGGGCATAGGGAAAAACTGTTTTTT. It codes for CASRPRTGHREKLFF. The rearrangement links TRBV6-5 to TRBJ1-4; TRBD1 agrees at 8 bases. V was pared by 6 bases and J by 8 bases, with 11 bases of the junction left unmatched. The CDR3 length is 15 residues. Germline V gene data show CDR1 as MNHEY and CDR2 as SVGAGI.

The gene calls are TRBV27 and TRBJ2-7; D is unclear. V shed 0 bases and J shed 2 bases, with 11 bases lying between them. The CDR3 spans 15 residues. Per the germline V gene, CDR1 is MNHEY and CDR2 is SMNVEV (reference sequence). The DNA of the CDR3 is TGTGCCAGCAGTTTATCTGGGGTGTTGGCCTACGAGCAGTACTTC. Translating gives CASSLSGVLAYEQYF.